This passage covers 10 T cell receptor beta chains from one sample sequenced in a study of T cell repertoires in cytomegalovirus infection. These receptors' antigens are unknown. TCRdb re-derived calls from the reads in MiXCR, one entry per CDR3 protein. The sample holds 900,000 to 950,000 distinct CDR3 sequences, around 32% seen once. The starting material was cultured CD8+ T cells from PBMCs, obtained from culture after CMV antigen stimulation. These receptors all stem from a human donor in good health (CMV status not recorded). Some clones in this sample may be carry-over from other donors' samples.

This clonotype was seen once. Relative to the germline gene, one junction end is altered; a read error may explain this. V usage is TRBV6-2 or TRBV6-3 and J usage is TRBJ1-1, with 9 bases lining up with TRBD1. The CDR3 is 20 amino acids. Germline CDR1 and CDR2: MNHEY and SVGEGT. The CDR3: CANSYPRFAPGQGTNTEAFF. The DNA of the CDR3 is TGTGCCAACAGTTACCCCAGGTTCGCCCCGGGACAGGGAACGAACACTGAAGCTTTCTTT.

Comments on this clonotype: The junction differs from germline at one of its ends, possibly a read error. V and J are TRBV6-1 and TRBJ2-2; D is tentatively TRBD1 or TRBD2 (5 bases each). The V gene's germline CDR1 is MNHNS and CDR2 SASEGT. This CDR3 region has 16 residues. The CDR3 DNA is TGTGCCTGCAGTTTAAGGGCAGGGAGGAACACCGGGGAGCTGTTTTTT. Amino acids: CACSLRAGRNTGELFF.

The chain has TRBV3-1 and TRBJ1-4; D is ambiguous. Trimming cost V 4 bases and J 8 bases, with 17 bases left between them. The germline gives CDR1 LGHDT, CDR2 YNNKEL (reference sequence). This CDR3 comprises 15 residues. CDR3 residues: CASSPVSPEDEKLFF. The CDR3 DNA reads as TGTGCCAGCAGCCCTGTTAGCCCGGAGGACGAAAAACTGTTTTTT.

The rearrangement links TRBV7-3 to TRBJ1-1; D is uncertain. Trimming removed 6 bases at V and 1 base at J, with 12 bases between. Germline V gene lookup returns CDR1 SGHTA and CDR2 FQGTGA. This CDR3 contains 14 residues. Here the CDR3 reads CASRPTPGNTEAFF. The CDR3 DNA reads TGTGCCAGCAGACCAACCCCAGGGAACACTGAAGCTTTCTTT.

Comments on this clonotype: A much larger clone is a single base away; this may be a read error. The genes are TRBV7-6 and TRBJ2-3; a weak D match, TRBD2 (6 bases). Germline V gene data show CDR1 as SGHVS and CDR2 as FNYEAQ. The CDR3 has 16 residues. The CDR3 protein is CASSLARRGGTDTQNF. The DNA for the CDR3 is TGTGCCAGCAGCTTAGCGCGGCGGGGAGGAACAGATACGCAGAATTTT. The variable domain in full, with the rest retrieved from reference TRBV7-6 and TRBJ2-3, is GAGVSQSPRYKVTKRGQDVALRCDPISGHVSLYWYRQALGQGPEFLTYFNYEAQQDKSGLPNDRFSAERPEGSISTLTIQRTEQRDSAMYRCASSLARRGGTDTQNFGPGTRLTVL.

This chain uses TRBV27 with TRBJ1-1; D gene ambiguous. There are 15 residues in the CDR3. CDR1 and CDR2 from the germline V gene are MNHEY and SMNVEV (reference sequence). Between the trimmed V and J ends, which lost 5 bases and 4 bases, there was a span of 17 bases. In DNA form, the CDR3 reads TGTGCCAGCAGTCCTAGCGGGGTCCTTCTCACTGAAGCTTTCTTT. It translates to CASSPSGVLLTEAFF.

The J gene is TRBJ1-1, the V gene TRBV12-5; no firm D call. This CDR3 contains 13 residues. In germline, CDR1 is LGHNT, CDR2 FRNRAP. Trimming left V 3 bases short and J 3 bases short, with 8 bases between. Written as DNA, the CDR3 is TGTGCTAGTGGTTTTGGTGGGTACACTGAAGCTTTCTTT. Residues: CASGFGGYTEAFF.

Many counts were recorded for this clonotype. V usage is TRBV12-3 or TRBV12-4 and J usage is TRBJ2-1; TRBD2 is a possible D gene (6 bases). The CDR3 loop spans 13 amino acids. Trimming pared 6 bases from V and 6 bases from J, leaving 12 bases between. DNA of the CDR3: TGTGCCAGCAGAGAGGACTACCTCAATGAGCAGTTCTTC. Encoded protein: CASREDYLNEQFF.

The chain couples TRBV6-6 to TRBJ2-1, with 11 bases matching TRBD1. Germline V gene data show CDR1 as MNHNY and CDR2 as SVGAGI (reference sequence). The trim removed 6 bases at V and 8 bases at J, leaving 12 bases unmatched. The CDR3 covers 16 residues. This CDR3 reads CASSPGTGGVLDEQFF. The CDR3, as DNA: TGTGCCAGCAGCCCCGGGACAGGGGGGGTTTTGGATGAGCAGTTCTTC.

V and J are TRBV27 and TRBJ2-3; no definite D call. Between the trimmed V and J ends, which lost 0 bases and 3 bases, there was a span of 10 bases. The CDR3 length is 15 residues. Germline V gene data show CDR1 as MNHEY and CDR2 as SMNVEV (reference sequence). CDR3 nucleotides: TGTGCCAGCAGTTTATCGATCTCCCGAACAGATACGCAGTATTTT. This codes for CASSLSISRTDTQYF.